The 13 T cell receptor beta chains reported below all come from one sample, sequenced in a study of cytomegalovirus exposure and HLA in healthy donors. Clones were sequenced by immunoSEQ multiplex PCR, and TCRdb holds only the in-frame ones, with some missing. The sample lists around 130,000 clones; over 85% were seen once. The sequenced material came from PBMCs. These receptors came from a man younger than 45 in good health and CMV-seronegative.

This clone was seen more than once but under ten times. This chain links TRBV6-5 with TRBJ1-6, with D hard to call. From germline, CDR1 is MNHEY and CDR2 SVGAGI. The CDR3 runs to 12 residues. Trimming removed 6 bases from V and 7 bases from J, with 7 bases in between. The CDR3 loop reads CASRIQNSPLHF. CDR3 bases: TGTGCCAGCAGAATACAGAATTCACCCCTCCACTTT.

The CDR3 DNA reads TGTGCCAGTGGCCCAGGGGATGCCGTCGGCTACACCTTC. Protein: CASGPGDAVGYTF. V is TRBV19 and J is TRBJ1-2, with TRBD1 as a possible D gene (6 bases). CDR1 and CDR2 (germline): LNHDA, SQIVND (reference sequence). Trimming took 8 bases from V and 8 from J, leaving 18 bases between them. This CDR3 region has 13 residues. Supplemented by reference TRBV19 and TRBJ1-2, the full variable domain reads DGGITQSPKYLFRKEGQNVTLSCEQNLNHDAMYWYRQDPGQGLRLIYYSQIVNDFQKGDIAEGYSVSREKKESFPLTVTSAQKNPTAFYLCASGPGDAVGYTFGSGTRLTVV.

This chain connects TRBV11-3 to TRBJ2-3, with TRBD1 identical over 7 bases. CDR3 size: 14 residues. The germline V gene has CDR1 SGHNT and CDR2 YENEEA. V shed 5 bases, J shed 0 bases, and the junction held 2 bases outside the gene matches. The CDR3 sequence: CASSGTDSTDTQYF. As DNA, the CDR3 is TGTGCCAGCAGCGGGACAGATAGCACAGATACGCAGTATTTT.

This chain uses TRBV4-1 with TRBJ2-2, with 9 positions matching TRBD1. Trimming removed 4 bases from V and 5 bases from J; junction bases left unmatched: 5. There are 15 residues in the CDR3. The germline CDR1 and CDR2 sequences are MGHRA and YSYEKL. The CDR3, as DNA: TGCGCCAGCAGCCCGGGACAGGGATGGACCGGGGAGCTGTTTTTT. Its translation is CASSPGQGWTGELFF.

The chain combines TRBV4-1 with TRBJ2-1; 11 bases map to TRBD2. The V and J ends lost 0 bases and 5 bases, in that order; junction bases with no gene match: 12. The CDR3 totals 19 residues. The V gene's germline CDR1 is MGHRA and CDR2 YSYEKL. In DNA, the CDR3 is TGCGCCAGCAGCCAAGAGATATGGCCTAGCGGGGGGCCCGACAATGAGCAGTTCTTC. It yields the protein CASSQEIWPSGGPDNEQFF.

The chain recombines TRBV6-4 with TRBJ2-2; unclear D gene. The germline V gene has CDR1 MRHNA and CDR2 SNTAGT. CDR3 length: 14 residues. Trimming cost V 3 bases and J 1 base, with 6 bases left between them. CDR3 sequence reads: CASSEQLNTGELFF. CDR3 DNA sequence: TGTGCCAGCAGTGAACAGTTGAACACCGGGGAGCTGTTTTTT.

The chain links TRBV4-1 to TRBJ1-3, with D maybe TRBD1 (5 bases). From germline, CDR1 is MGHRA and CDR2 YSYEKL. There are 13 residues in the CDR3. V lost 1 base to trimming and J lost 8 bases, with 9 bases between them. This chain's CDR3 is CASSQAGGDTIYF. The CDR3, as DNA: TGCGCCAGCAGCCAAGCCGGGGGGGACACCATATATTTT.

The chain recombines TRBV4-2 with TRBJ2-1, with 10 bases aligning to TRBD2. This CDR3 is 18 amino acids long. V trimming: 1 base; J trimming: 2 bases; junction bases outside the gene matches: 8. Germline CDR1 and CDR2: LGHNA and YNFKEQ. Written as DNA, the CDR3 is TGTGCCAGCAGCCAAGCTCCCCCGGGACTAGCGCCCTACAATGAGCAGTTCTTC. Its protein product is CASSQAPPGLAPYNEQFF.

This clone appeared once. This rearrangement joins TRBV6-5 to TRBJ1-6; D is unclear. V lost 0 bases and J lost 9, with 12 bases in between. CDR1 and CDR2 (germline): MNHEY, SVGAGI. The CDR3 loop spans 15 amino acids. CDR3 loop: CASSYSGVMFSPLHF. The CDR3 coding sequence is TGTGCCAGCAGTTACTCCGGGGTAATGTTTTCACCCCTCCACTTT.

The chain carries TRBV5-1 and TRBJ2-6, with TRBD1 identical over 10 bases. The V and J ends lost 4 bases and 1 base, in that order; junction bases with no gene match: 5. This CDR3 is 17 amino acids long. Germline V gene sequence: CDR1 SGHRS, CDR2 YFSETQ. CDR3 nucleotides: TGCGCCAGCAGCCGGTGGGACAGGGGATCTGGGGCCAACGTCCTGACTTTC. It is translated as CASSRWDRGSGANVLTF.

The V and J genes are TRBV7-9 and TRBJ1-2; D is unclear. The CDR3 spans 15 residues. CDR1 is SEHNR, CDR2 FQNEAQ, per germline (reference sequence). V was pared by 0 bases and J by 2 bases, with 10 bases between. CDR3 DNA sequence: TGTGCCAGCAGCTTAGCCTCGGGATTCAACTATGGCTACACCTTC. It is translated as CASSLASGFNYGYTF. Based on the CDR3 plus reference TRBV7-9 and TRBJ1-2, the full variable domain is DTGVSQNPRHKITKRGQNVTFRCDPISEHNRLYWYRQTLGQGPEFLTYFQNEAQLEKSRLLSDRFSAERPKGSFSTLEIQRTEQGDSAMYLCASSLASGFNYGYTFGSGTRLTVV.

The chain combines TRBV5-1 with TRBJ1-5, with TRBD1 identical over 9 bases. Germline trimming cut 4 bases from V and 6 bases from J; bases unmatched to any gene: 11. The CDR3 consists of 16 residues. Germline assignment: CDR1 SGHRS and CDR2 YFSETQ. DNA of the CDR3: TGCGCCAGCAGCCCCTGGGGACAGGGTACGGCTCAGCCCCAGCATTTT. Translating it yields CASSPWGQGTAQPQHF.

This clone has only a few counts. The chain combines TRBV6-5 with TRBJ2-1, with TRBD2 as a possible D gene (5 bases). Trimming shortened V by 6 bases and J by 7 bases, and 19 bases separated the two germline ends. The CDR3 is 15 amino acids. Germline CDR1 MNHEY, CDR2 SVGAGI. In nucleotides, the CDR3 is TGTGCCAGCAGCCCGACCGGGGTAGGTTTGAATGAGCAGTTCTTC. It codes for CASSPTGVGLNEQFF.